These 26 T cell receptor beta chains were sequenced from one sample in a study of cytomegalovirus exposure and HLA in healthy donors. The PCR had 60 Vbeta and 13 Jbeta primers. Using immunoSEQ multiplex PCR, the repertoire was profiled, and TCRdb retains in-frame clones only, with some absent. Of about 130,000 clones in the sample, around three quarters were seen once. Material for sequencing was PBMCs. The receptors come from a middle-aged man in good health and CMV-seronegative.

This clone was seen more than once but under ten times. This chain joins TRBV19 and TRBJ1-2; D unresolved. The CDR3 extends over 12 amino acids. The V and J ends lost 7 bases and 4 bases respectively, with 10 bases between them. Looked up from germline, CDR1 is LNHDA and CDR2 is SQIVND (reference sequence). The CDR3 reads CASTRVGYGYTF. The CDR3 DNA follows: TGTGCCAGTACTCGGGTTGGCTATGGCTACACCTTC.

J is TRBJ2-5 and V is TRBV5-6; no reliable D call. CDR3 length: 14 residues. The germline V and J ends were trimmed by 0 bases and 3 bases, with 9 bases remaining between them. CDR1 and CDR2 from the germline V gene are SGHDT and YYEEEE. The CDR3 is CASSLVNREETQYF. CDR3 coding DNA: TGTGCCAGCAGCTTGGTTAACAGAGAAGAGACCCAGTACTTC.

The genes are TRBV5-1 and TRBJ2-5; perhaps TRBD1 as D (6 bases). CDR3 length: 14 residues. V dropped 3 bases and J dropped 3 bases, with 12 bases sitting between them. From germline, CDR1 is SGHRS and CDR2 YFSETQ. Here the CDR3 reads CASSSGDWEETQYF. The CDR3 DNA sequence: TGCGCCAGCAGCTCAGGGGATTGGGAAGAGACCCAGTACTTC.

The chain has TRBV4-1 and TRBJ2-3, with D possibly matching TRBD2 (5 bases). There are 19 residues in the CDR3. Trimming pared 0 bases from V and 0 bases from J, leaving 19 bases between. CDR1 is MGHRA, CDR2 YSYEKL, per germline. CDR3 sequence: CASSQDGSGMVSSTDTQYF. The CDR3 DNA reads as TGCGCCAGCAGCCAAGATGGAAGCGGAATGGTCTCTAGCACAGATACGCAGTATTTT.

This clone was seen more than once but under ten times. The chain is built from TRBV10-3 and TRBJ2-7; TRBD2 agrees at 8 bases. The V segment lost 3 bases and the J segment 2 bases; nucleotides outside the gene matches: 3. CDR3 length: 14 residues. Germline assignment: CDR1 ENHRY and CDR2 SYGVKD. CDR3 amino acids: CAISDRLAPYEQYF. CDR3 nucleotide sequence: TGTGCCATCAGTGACCGACTAGCGCCCTACGAGCAGTACTTC.

The table lists this clone with a few counts. J is TRBJ2-3 and V is TRBV6-6; D may be TRBD2 (7 bases). The germline gives CDR1 MNHNY, CDR2 SVGAGI (reference sequence). The V end was cut by 2 bases, the J end by 5 bases, with 11 bases between. The length of the CDR3 is 14 residues. CDR3 residues: CASSYGGARDTQYF. DNA for the CDR3: TGTGCCAGCAGTTACGGGGGGGCTAGAGATACGCAGTATTTT.

The chain carries TRBV7-9 and TRBJ1-1; TRBD1 agrees at 10 bases. Germline assignment: CDR1 SEHNR and CDR2 FQNEAQ (reference sequence). Unmatched junction bases numbered 0, after V lost 4 bases and J lost 7 bases. This CDR3 has 12 amino acids. Written as DNA, the CDR3 is TGTGCCAGCAGCTGGACAGGGGGTGAAGCTTTCTTT. This sequence encodes CASSWTGGEAFF.

The chain is built from TRBV6-5 and TRBJ2-1, with 7 nucleotides matching TRBD1. Germline V CDR1 and CDR2: MNHEY, SVGAGI. The CDR3 spans 14 residues. After removal of 2 bases from V and 4 bases from J, the junction contained 2 bases not matched to a gene. The CDR3 DNA is TGTGCCAGCAGTTACCTGACAGGGTACAATGAGCAGTTCTTC. Encoded protein: CASSYLTGYNEQFF.

V is TRBV7-9 and J is TRBJ2-5; D is unresolved. Germline CDR1 and CDR2: SEHNR and FQNEAQ (reference sequence). V was pared by 3 bases and J by 4 bases, with 9 bases between. This CDR3 has 13 amino acids. The chain's CDR3 is CASSLQDAETQYF. The CDR3 DNA is TGTGCCAGCAGCTTGCAGGATGCAGAGACCCAGTACTTC.

CDR3 sequence (DNA): TGCGCCAGCAGCGCAGGGAATAACGAGCAGTACTTC. Encoded protein: CASSAGNNEQYF. The chain links TRBV5-1 to TRBJ2-7; D is possibly TRBD1 (5 bases). From germline, CDR1 is SGHRS and CDR2 YFSETQ. The CDR3 runs 12 residues. The germline V and J ends were trimmed by 4 bases and 5 bases, with 10 bases remaining between them.

The genes are TRBV6-6 and TRBJ1-4; D is ambiguous. This CDR3 is 14 amino acids long. Germline assignment: CDR1 MNHNY and CDR2 SVGAGI (reference sequence). Trimming removed 0 bases at V and 8 bases at J, with 10 bases between. In nucleotides, the CDR3 is TGTGCCAGCAGTTACTCGCCGGGAAGCGAAAAACTGTTTTTT. Its translation: CASSYSPGSEKLFF.

J is TRBJ2-7 and V is TRBV9, with 12 bases that match TRBD2. Germline CDR1 is SGDLS and CDR2 is YYNGEE. The V segment lost 3 bases and the J segment 1 base; nucleotides outside the gene matches: 5. The CDR3 loop spans 16 amino acids. CDR3 in DNA: TGTGCCAGCAGCGCTGGGGGACTAGCGGGTTCCTACGAGCAGTACTTC. As protein: CASSAGGLAGSYEQYF.

The chain combines TRBV4-2 with TRBJ2-7, with a tentative D call TRBD1 (6 bases). Trimming pared 0 bases from V and 3 bases from J, leaving 12 bases between. Germline assignment: CDR1 LGHNA and CDR2 YNFKEQ. CDR3 size: 15 residues. This CDR3 reads CASSQDHGQSYEQYF. As DNA, the CDR3 is TGTGCCAGCAGCCAAGATCATGGACAGAGCTACGAGCAGTACTTC.

In its sample, this clone was seen a few times. In the same sample, other DNA sequences code for this CDR3. The chain combines TRBV7-9 with TRBJ2-7; no clear D. There are 11 residues in the CDR3. With 5 bases removed from V and 6 bases from J, the gap between germline ends came to 8 bases. In germline, CDR1 is SEHNR, CDR2 FQNEAQ (reference sequence). CDR3 protein: CASSPSLEQYF. DNA of the CDR3: TGTGCCAGCAGCCCCTCCCTCGAGCAGTACTTC.

The CDR3 here is CASSSRTGNDEQYF. DNA for the CDR3: TGCGCCAGCAGCTCTAGGACAGGCAACGACGAGCAGTACTTC. The rearrangement links TRBV5-1 to TRBJ2-7, with TRBD1 matching 7 bases. The CDR3 is 14 residues long. Germline-derived CDR1 and CDR2 are SGHRS and YFSETQ. V lost 3 bases, J lost 5 bases, and 8 bases stayed unmatched. Full variable domain (missing parts from reference TRBV5-1 and TRBJ2-7): KAGVTQTPRYLIKTRGQQVTLSCSPISGHRSVSWYQQTPGQGLQFLFEYFSETQRNKGNFPGRFSGRQFSNSRSEMNVSTLELGDSALYLCASSSRTGNDEQYFGPGTRLTVT.

The V call is TRBV7-6, the J call TRBJ1-1, with D uncertain. Looked up from germline, CDR1 is SGHVS and CDR2 is FNYEAQ. Trimming cost V 5 bases and J 6 bases, with 7 bases left between them. This CDR3 region has 11 residues. The DNA for the CDR3 is TGTGCCAGCAGCCTAAACGCTGAAGCTTTCTTT. Amino acids: CASSLNAEAFF.

The rearrangement uses TRBV27 and TRBJ1-3; D not certain. Trimming shortened V by 0 bases and J by 3 bases, and 9 bases separated the two germline ends. This CDR3 is built from 15 residues. Germline assignment: CDR1 MNHEY and CDR2 SMNVEV (reference sequence). The CDR3 DNA sequence: TGTGCCAGCAGTTTATCCCCGGGAGGTGGAAACACCATATATTTT. As protein: CASSLSPGGGNTIYF.

This clone was counted once. The CDR3 is CASTQRPSGSTDTQYF. CDR3 nucleotides: TGTGCCAGCACCCAACGCCCTAGCGGGAGCACAGATACGCAGTATTTT. The chain recombines TRBV7-9 with TRBJ2-3, with 8 bases aligning to TRBD2. CDR3 length: 16 residues. Germline V CDR1 and CDR2: SEHNR, FQNEAQ (reference sequence). Unmatched junction bases numbered 9, after V lost 7 bases and J lost 0 bases.

The chain has TRBV7-2 and TRBJ1-2, with D unresolved. The CDR3 runs to 15 residues. CDR1 is SGHTA and CDR2 is FQGNSA in the germline V gene. V dropped 1 base and J dropped 4 bases, with 13 bases sitting between them. The CDR3 DNA reads TGTGCCAGCAGCTTAGGCAATATGCCGAGCTATGGCTACACCTTC. It encodes CASSLGNMPSYGYTF.

The rearrangement joins TRBV7-9 to TRBJ2-3, with unresolved D. Germline assignment: CDR1 SEHNR and CDR2 FQNEAQ (reference sequence). The CDR3 sequence is 15 residues long. V shed 5 bases and J shed 2 bases, with 14 bases lying between them. CDR3 nucleotide sequence: TGTGCCAGCAGCCTACGGTCGCAACCCACAGATACGCAGTATTTT. Protein sequence: CASSLRSQPTDTQYF.

This chain joins TRBV14 and TRBJ1-2; TRBD1 matches 7 bases. CDR3 length equals 15 residues. J was trimmed by 5 bases and V by 1 base; bases with no gene match: 7. The germline V gene encodes CDR1 SGHDN and CDR2 FVKESK. In DNA form, the CDR3 reads TGTGCCAGCAGCCAAGTTAAGGGACAGCCTTATGGCTACACCTTC. Its protein is CASSQVKGQPYGYTF.

The chain has TRBV5-4 and TRBJ1-1, with 12 positions matching TRBD1. Germline assignment: CDR1 SGHNT and CDR2 YYREEE (reference sequence). The CDR3 has 17 amino acids. Trimming cost V 4 bases and J 1 base; bases outside gene matches: 8. Written as DNA, the CDR3 is TGTGCCAGCAGCCTCCGGGACAGGGGGCCGGCGAACACTGAAGCTTTCTTT. This codes for CASSLRDRGPANTEAFF.

This sequence joins TRBV6-6 and TRBJ1-1, with D maybe TRBD1 (5 bases). The CDR3 sequence is 16 residues long. Trimming pared 0 bases from V and 0 bases from J, leaving 11 bases between. The germline V gene encodes CDR1 MNHNY and CDR2 SVGAGI (reference sequence). The CDR3 loop reads CASSYSIGHLNTEAFF. CDR3 nucleotide sequence: TGTGCCAGCAGTTACTCGATTGGACACCTGAACACTGAAGCTTTCTTT.

The chain links TRBV6-5 to TRBJ2-5, with 8 bases matching TRBD1. Per the germline V gene, CDR1 is MNHEY and CDR2 is SVGAGI. The CDR3 contains 15 residues. With V trimmed by 0 bases and J by 11 bases, 11 bases remained unmatched. CDR3: CASSYSLSAGGNQYF. CDR3 coding DNA: TGTGCCAGCAGTTACTCGTTAAGTGCAGGGGGCAATCAGTACTTC.

The chain combines TRBV12-5 with TRBJ2-5, with D maybe TRBD2 (5 bases). Between the trimmed V and J ends, which lost 1 base and 4 bases, there was a span of 10 bases. From germline, CDR1 is LGHNT and CDR2 FRNRAP. The CDR3 length is 14 residues. CDR3 sequence (DNA): TGTGCTAGTGGTTTGGCGGGGTCCCTAGAGACCCAGTACTTC. Translated: CASGLAGSLETQYF.

This chain links TRBV6-5 with TRBJ2-7; possible D gene TRBD2, 5 bases. The CDR3 spans 11 residues. Trimming took 4 bases from V and 6 from J, leaving 7 bases between them. CDR1 is MNHEY, CDR2 SVGAGI, per germline. In DNA, the CDR3 is TGTGCCAGCAGTTTTCGGGGCGAGCAGTACTTC. Translation: CASSFRGEQYF.